This TCR beta chain was sequenced in a study of blood T cells in healthy people across ages. The use of a sample-barcoded 5' primer and a J-beta primer mix characterized a second PCR of roughly 6 to 11 cycles. MiXCR, run by TCRdb on the 5' RACE reads, gives a single entry per CDR3 protein. The sample shows 750,000 to 950,000 distinct CDR3 sequences, 53% of them seen only once. The CDR3 runs 14 residues. V lost 5 bases, J lost 7 bases, and 17 bases lay in between. From germline, CDR1 is SGHTA and CDR2 FQGNSA. This clonotype occurred a few times. What it recognizes is unknown. Study results and limitations: A strong correlation was seen between TCR beta diversity and naive T cell percentage. Diversity figures based on one million T cells were deemed too low.

Sequenced: blood. This receptor was taken from an older man in good health. This chain uses TRBV7-2 with TRBJ1-2; the D is unclear. CDR3 DNA: TGTGCCAGCAGCCGACCGGGCCAGGTCCTTGGCTACACCTTC. Protein product: CASSRPGQVLGYTF.